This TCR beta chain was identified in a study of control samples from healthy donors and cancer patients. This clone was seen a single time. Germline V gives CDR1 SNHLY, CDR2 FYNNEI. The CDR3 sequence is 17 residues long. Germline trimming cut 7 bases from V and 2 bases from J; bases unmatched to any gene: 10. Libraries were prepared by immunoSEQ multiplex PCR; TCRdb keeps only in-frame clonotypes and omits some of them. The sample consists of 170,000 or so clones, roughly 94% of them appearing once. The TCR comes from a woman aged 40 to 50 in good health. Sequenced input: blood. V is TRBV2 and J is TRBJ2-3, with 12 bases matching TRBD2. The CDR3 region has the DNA TGTGCCAGCATAGGAACTAGCGGGAGGACTTACACAGATACGCAGTATTTT. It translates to CASIGTSGRTYTDTQYF.